These T cell receptor beta chains were read from a single sample in a study of response to subunit inactivated influenza vaccine. MiXCR, applied by TCRdb to the RT-PCR reads, yields one record per CDR3 protein. The sample has more than 600,000 distinct CDR3 sequences; 18% are singletons. The sequencing here drew on PBMCs from blood, taken about 5 days after vaccination. Source of these receptors: a middle-aged man who received an inactivated influenza vaccine. The CDR3 runs from the conserved cysteine through the conserved F or W. Clone size is given for some rows only: seen once, a few or many times, or a class if the clone is expanded.

TRBV15	16	.	TRBJ1-2	CATSRDLRTGEGGYTF
TRBV20-1	14	few	TRBJ1-4	CSASPGQANEKLFF
TRBV11-1	18	.	TRBJ2-7	CASSSPLRGGPSSYEQYF
TRBV30	14	few	TRBJ2-3	CAWSIAGGTDTQYF
TRBV12-3/TRBV12-4	16	few	TRBJ2-7	CASSLRGRRSSYEQYF
TRBV28	14	few	TRBJ2-7	CASSLGTSGARQYF
TRBV20-1	15	many	TRBJ2-1	CSARATSYSYNEQFF
TRBV9	15	.	TRBJ2-5	CASSVSAGGEETQYF
TRBV9	16	.	TRBJ2-3	CASSSTAAGGAATQYF
TRBV12-3/TRBV12-4	14	.	TRBJ2-5	CASRLAGARETQYF
TRBV3-1	21	.	TRBJ2-3	CASSHRRTGSGVGASTDTQYF
TRBV20-1	14	few	TRBJ2-5	CSAELAGGPVTQYF
TRBV5-6	13	few	TRBJ1-1	CASSLGDSTGAFF
TRBV5-1	12	few	TRBJ2-3	CASGGVADTQYF
TRBV11-2	17	.	TRBJ2-7	CASSLLRGASISYEQYF
TRBV29-1	13	.	TRBJ2-5	CSVGKTSGETQYF
TRBV29-1	12	.	TRBJ1-4	CSVLQQGEKLFF
TRBV9	16	.	TRBJ2-6	CASSAGTAIGANVLTF
TRBV12-3/TRBV12-4	15	.	TRBJ1-4	CASSLDRGVNEKLFF
TRBV20-1	13	.	TRBJ2-7	CSARTARSYEQYF
TRBV5-1	14	.	TRBJ2-5	CASKKNRGPETQYF
TRBV20-1	15	few	TRBJ2-7	CSASGSGSGGYEQYF
TRBV7-9	14	.	TRBJ2-1	CASSPQRIGDEQFF
TRBV6-2/TRBV6-3	14	many	TRBJ2-7	CASSSGLAGAEQYF
TRBV3-1	16	few	TRBJ2-1	CASSQDLTSGYNEQFF
TRBV3-1	13	few	TRBJ2-4	CASSLSLENIQYF
TRBV20-1	12	.	TRBJ2-5	CSAPSPTETQYF
TRBV10-3	13	few	TRBJ1-1	CAISDSWETEAFF
TRBV27	13	few	TRBJ1-2	CASSFGTDYGYTF
TRBV4-2	15	few	TRBJ1-5	CASSQYGTGDQPQHF
TRBV20-1	12	few	TRBJ2-3	CSAPRLSDTQYF
TRBV4-3	15	few	TRBJ1-3	CASSAGGHSGNTIYF
TRBV11-2	13	few	TRBJ2-5	CASSPSLGETQYF
TRBV4-3	19	.	TRBJ2-3	CASSPQGMGTGGTTDTQYF
TRBV20-1	15	few	TRBJ2-3	CSARAISGYTDTQYF
TRBV12-3/TRBV12-4	13	few	TRBJ2-3	CASRVAGADTQYF
TRBV5-4	14	few	TRBJ1-1	CASRTGLRDTEAFF
TRBV2	14	few	TRBJ2-3	CASRNRAAGDTQYF
TRBV18	13	few	TRBJ2-3	CASGTGDGDTQYF
TRBV9	14	few	TRBJ2-5	CASSARGNQETQYF
TRBV6-1	15	few	TRBJ2-1	CASSRRPAAYNEQFF
TRBV9	15	few	TRBJ2-7	CASSVGGGHSYEQYF
TRBV5-1	14	.	TRBJ2-3	CASSNGQTSDTQYF
TRBV6-2/TRBV6-3	15	few	TRBJ1-1	CASSYSDRRNTEAFF
TRBV5-1	15	.	TRBJ2-5	CASSADGARGETQYF
TRBV2	19	once	TRBJ1-2	CTLSSSLGAGSLIGYGYTF
TRBV3-1	14	few	TRBJ2-5	CASSQPAEGETQYF
TRBV7-6	16	many	TRBJ2-7	CASSLVSVAAGYEQYF
TRBV10-3	13	.	TRBJ1-2	CAISEAGAYGYTF
TRBV11-2	13	.	TRBJ1-4	CATATSTNEKLFF
TRBV6-5	12	few	TRBJ2-5	CASRTVEETQYF
TRBV11-1	15	few	TRBJ2-7	CASSLYAGGPYEQYF